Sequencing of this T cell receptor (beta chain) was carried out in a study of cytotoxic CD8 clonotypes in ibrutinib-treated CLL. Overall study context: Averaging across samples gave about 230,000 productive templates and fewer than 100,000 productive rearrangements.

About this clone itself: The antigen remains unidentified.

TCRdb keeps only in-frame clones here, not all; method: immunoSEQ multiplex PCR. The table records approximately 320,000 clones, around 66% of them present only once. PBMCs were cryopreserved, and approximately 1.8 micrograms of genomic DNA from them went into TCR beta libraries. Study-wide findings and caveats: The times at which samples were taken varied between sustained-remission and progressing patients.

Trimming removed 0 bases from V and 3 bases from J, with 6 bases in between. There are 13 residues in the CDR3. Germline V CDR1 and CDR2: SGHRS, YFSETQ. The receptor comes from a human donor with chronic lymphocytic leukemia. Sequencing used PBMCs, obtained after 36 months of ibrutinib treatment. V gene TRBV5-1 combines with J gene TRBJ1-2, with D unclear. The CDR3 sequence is CASSLDGDYGYTF. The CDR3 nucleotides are TGCGCCAGCAGCTTGGACGGGGACTATGGCTACACCTTC.